The TCR beta chain under discussion was sequenced for a study of kidney transplant recipient with SARS-CoV-2 infection. The germline V gene has CDR1 DFQATT and CDR2 SNEGSKA (reference sequence). The CDR3 is 16 residues long. With 1 base removed from V and 0 bases from J, the gap between germline ends came to 12 bases. TCRdb fed the reads into MiXCR, producing one record per CDR3 protein. The data contain fewer than 250,000 distinct CDR3 sequences, 29% of them singletons. This specimen was a blood sample, taken at baseline and on day 111 from a kidney transplant recipient. This sequence originates from a young adult male patient who had COVID-19 and was a kidney transplant recipient. Some T cells could come from the graft donor. The genes are TRBV20-1 and TRBJ1-4, with D unclear. The CDR3 coding sequence is TGCAGTGCTAGAGCCCGATACGGTGCAACTAATGAAAAACTGTTTTTT. Protein sequence: CSARARYGATNEKLFF.